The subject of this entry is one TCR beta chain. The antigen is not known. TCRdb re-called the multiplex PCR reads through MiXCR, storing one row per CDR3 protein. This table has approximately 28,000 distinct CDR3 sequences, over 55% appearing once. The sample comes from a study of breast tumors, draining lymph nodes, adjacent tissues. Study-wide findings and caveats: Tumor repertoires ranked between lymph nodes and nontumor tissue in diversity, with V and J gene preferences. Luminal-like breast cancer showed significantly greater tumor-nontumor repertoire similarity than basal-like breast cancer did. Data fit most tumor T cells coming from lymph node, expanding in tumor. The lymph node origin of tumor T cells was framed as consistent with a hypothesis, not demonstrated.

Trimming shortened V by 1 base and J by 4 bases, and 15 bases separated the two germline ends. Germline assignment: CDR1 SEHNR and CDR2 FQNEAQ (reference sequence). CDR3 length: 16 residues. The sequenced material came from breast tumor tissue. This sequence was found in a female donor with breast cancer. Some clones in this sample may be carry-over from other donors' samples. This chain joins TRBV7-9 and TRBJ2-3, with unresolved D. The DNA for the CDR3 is TGTGCCAGCAGCTTAGTGTGGATGGCGACCCCAGATACGCAGTATTTT. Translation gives CASSLVWMATPDTQYF.